The clone carrying this TCR beta chain was seen at least ten times. Its antigen is not known. The CDR3 consists of 15 residues. Trimming stripped 4 bases from V and 3 bases from J, with 19 bases between. Germline lookup yields CDR1 GTSNPN and CDR2 SVGIG (reference sequence). This entry comes from a study of T cells in Graves' hyperthyroidism and ophthalmopathy. About the study: Peripheral blood was collected at initial diagnosis, before any treatment. Study-wide results and caveats: It was a median approximately 6 months before onset that the model predicted ophthalmopathy.

The source material, RNA transcripts, was used to amplify TCR beta CDR3 regions. In the first-round RT-PCR of the TCR CDR3, the HTBI primer set was used. TCRdb reprocessed the multiplex PCR reads via MiXCR and lists one record per CDR3 protein. This sample has 640,000 or so distinct CDR3 sequences, with 12% to 15% found just once. Sequenced: blood. The chain is built from TRBV30 and TRBJ2-7; D uncertain. The receptor was derived from a woman aged 18-29 years with Graves' ophthalmopathy. The CDR3 region is CAWTQYSRGNYEQYF. In nucleotides, the CDR3 is TGTGCCTGGACCCAATACTCCAGAGGTAACTACGAGCAGTACTTC. The whole variable domain, filled in from reference TRBV30 and TRBJ2-7, reads SQTIHQWPATLVQPVGSPLSLECTVEGTSNPNLYWYRQAAGRGLQLLFYSVGIGQISSEVPQNLSASRPQDRQFILSSKKLLLSDSGFYLCAWTQYSRGNYEQYFGPGTRLTVT.